This T cell receptor beta chain was observed in a study of control samples from healthy donors and cancer patients. V was trimmed by 1 base and J by 7 bases, leaving 8 bases between them. The CDR3 totals 14 residues. CDR1 is LNHDA, CDR2 SQIVND, per germline (reference sequence). The protocol was immunoSEQ multiplex PCR, while the TCRdb copy is restricted to in-frame clones and leaves out a portion. The sample has approximately 100,000 clones, about 89% seen once. The rearrangement links TRBV19 to TRBJ1-6, with D possibly matching TRBD1 (6 bases). This TCR came from a man in his sixties with lung cancer. The source material was PBMCs. CDR3 region: CASSIVGANSPLHF. The CDR3 nucleotides are TGTGCCAGTAGTATAGTGGGGGCGAATTCACCCCTCCACTTT.